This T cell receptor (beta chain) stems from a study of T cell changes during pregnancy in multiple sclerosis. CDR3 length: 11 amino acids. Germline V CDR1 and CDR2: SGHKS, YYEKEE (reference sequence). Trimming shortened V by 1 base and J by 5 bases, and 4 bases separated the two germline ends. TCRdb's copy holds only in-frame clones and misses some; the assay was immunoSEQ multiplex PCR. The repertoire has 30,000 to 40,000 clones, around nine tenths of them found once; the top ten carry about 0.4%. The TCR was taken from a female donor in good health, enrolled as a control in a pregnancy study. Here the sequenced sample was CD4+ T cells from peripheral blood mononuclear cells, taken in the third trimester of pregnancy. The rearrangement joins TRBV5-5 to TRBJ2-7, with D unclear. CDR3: CASSLFDEQYF. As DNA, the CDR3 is TGTGCCAGCAGCTTGTTCGACGAGCAGTACTTC.